These 19 T cell receptor beta chains were sequenced from one sample in a study of T cell repertoires and HLA-DP antigens. Some clones are missing from TCRdb's copy, which holds only in-frame ones; the method was immunoSEQ multiplex PCR. This sample has about 120,000 clones, with almost 95% found just once. These TCRs are of unknown antigen specificity. Source material: CD4+ T cells from PBMCs. These TCRs come from a woman aged 18 to 35 in good health and CMV-seronegative.

CDR3 sequence: CASREAGAADTQYF. The DNA of the CDR3 is TGTGCCAGCAGGGAAGCGGGAGCAGCAGATACGCAGTATTTT. The chain carries TRBV27 and TRBJ2-3, with 8 positions matching TRBD2. CDR1 is MNHEY, CDR2 SMNVEV, per germline (reference sequence). The CDR3 totals 14 residues. Unmatched junction bases numbered 6, after V lost 6 bases and J lost 4 bases.

The J gene is TRBJ2-7, the V gene TRBV7-8, with D possibly being TRBD2 (6 bases). Trimming left V 10 bases short and J 0 bases short, with 10 bases between. The CDR3 has 12 residues. The germline V gene has CDR1 SGHVS and CDR2 FQNEAQ. The CDR3, as DNA: TGTGCCACCGTAGCGGCCTCCTACGAGCAGTACTTC. Its protein is CATVAASYEQYF.

This clone was detected once. The J gene is TRBJ1-2, the V gene TRBV5-1; D gene unclear. Germline CDR1 reads SGHRS; CDR2 reads YFSETQ. V lost 0 bases and J 0 bases, leaving 6 bases between the germline ends. The CDR3 consists of 14 residues. The CDR3 here is CASSLGVSNYGYTF. The CDR3 region has the DNA TGCGCCAGCAGCTTGGGAGTGTCTAACTATGGCTACACCTTC.

The CDR3 DNA follows: TGTGCCAGCAGTCTGGGACTAGCGGGAGAGGGGGCCTACGAGCAGTACTTC. Amino acid sequence: CASSLGLAGEGAYEQYF. This rearrangement joins TRBV7-3 to TRBJ2-7; 14 nucleotides align to TRBD2. Germline V lookup: CDR1 SGHTA, CDR2 FQGTGA. The CDR3 is 17 amino acids. With 6 bases clipped from V and 2 bases from J, the junction kept 9 bases outside the gene matches.

The chain couples TRBV5-6 to TRBJ1-3; D unclear. Trimming pared 1 base from V and 1 base from J, leaving 3 bases between. From germline, CDR1 is SGHDT and CDR2 YYEEEE. The CDR3 consists of 13 residues. CDR3 protein: CASSLSSGNTIYF. In DNA, the CDR3 is TGTGCCAGCAGCTTGTCATCTGGAAACACCATATATTTT.

This clone has more than one count but fewer than ten. The CDR3 sequence is CSAGDSRSGNTIYF. The DNA for the CDR3 is TGCAGCGCCGGGGACAGCCGCTCTGGAAACACCATATATTTT. The chain links TRBV29-1 to TRBJ1-3, with 7 bases fitting TRBD1. The germline V gene encodes CDR1 SQVTM and CDR2 ANQGSEA. V trimming: 7 bases; J trimming: 0 bases; junction bases outside the gene matches: 6. This CDR3 is built from 14 residues.

The J gene is TRBJ2-1, the V gene TRBV12-5; 8 nucleotides line up with TRBD1. Germline trimming cut 2 bases from V and 4 bases from J; bases unmatched to any gene: 13. CDR3 length: 18 amino acids. Germline V gene data show CDR1 as LGHNT and CDR2 as FRNRAP. The CDR3 spells CASGLNRGIFSSYNEQFF. DNA for the CDR3: TGTGCTAGTGGTTTGAACAGGGGGATATTTTCCTCGTACAATGAGCAGTTCTTC.

V gene TRBV18 combines with J gene TRBJ1-3; 9 bases are shared with TRBD1. CDR1 and CDR2 (germline): KGHSH, LQKENI. There are 19 residues in the CDR3. The V and J ends lost 5 bases and 0 bases, in that order; junction bases with no gene match: 14. The CDR3 spells CASSRTGTGLTSSGNTIYF. The CDR3 DNA follows: TGTGCCAGCTCAAGAACCGGGACAGGGTTAACCTCCTCTGGAAACACCATATATTTT.

The rearrangement uses TRBV28 and TRBJ2-5, with 9 bases matching TRBD2. Germline CDR1 reads MDHEN; CDR2 reads SYDVKM. V gave up 3 bases and J gave up 3 bases; unmatched junction bases: 11. There are 17 residues in the CDR3. The CDR3 DNA reads TGTGCCAGCAGTTTTATTCCTCGGACTAGCGACGAAGAGACCCAGTACTTC. This gives the protein CASSFIPRTSDEETQYF.

The CDR3, as DNA: TGTGCCAGCAGCTTAGATCACAATTCACCCCTCCACTTT. Protein sequence: CASSLDHNSPLHF. The chain carries TRBV11-2 and TRBJ1-6; no clear D. Germline V gene lookup returns CDR1 SGHAT and CDR2 FQNNGV. Trimming removed 0 bases at V and 7 bases at J, with 4 bases between. CDR3 length: 13 amino acids.

The chain employs TRBV5-1 and TRBJ2-3; TRBD2 matches 10 bases. CDR3 size: 22 residues. The germline gives CDR1 SGHRS, CDR2 YFSETQ. V lost 1 base and J lost 0; bases outside the gene matches: 20. The DNA for the CDR3 is TGCGCCAGCAGCTTGCCCCACTCCGCTAGCGGGAGTAAATCCGCGAGCACAGATACGCAGTATTTT. This gives the protein CASSLPHSASGSKSASTDTQYF.

As regards this clone: The final CDR3 position lacks the conserved phenylalanine or tryptophan, pointing to a likely read error. It is unclear where the CDR3 begins or ends on the DNA, so no DNA is shown, and the CDR3 is as TCRdb lists it. The chain carries TRBV18 and TRBJ1-2; the D segment call TRBD1 is taken from the table without a DNA check. The CDR3 is 15 amino acids long, termini counted. The V gene's germline CDR1 is KGHSH and CDR2 LQKENI. CDR3 loop: CASSHRQIPLDRESL.

The chain couples TRBV18 to TRBJ2-5, with D hard to call. The ends were cut back, 4 bases at V and 0 bases at J, with 12 bases in the middle. Germline CDR1 and CDR2: KGHSH and LQKENI. CDR3 length equals 15 residues. The CDR3 nucleotides read TGTGCCAGCTCACGATTTAGCCGGAACCAAGAGACCCAGTACTTC. This translates into CASSRFSRNQETQYF.

V and J are TRBV9 and TRBJ2-5, with 8 positions matching TRBD1. The V gene's germline CDR1 is SGDLS and CDR2 YYNGEE. The CDR3 has 16 residues. V trimming: 2 bases; J trimming: 1 base; junction bases outside the gene matches: 7. The CDR3 DNA is TGTGCCAGCAGCGTCGGACAGGGTAAGGCCCAAGAGACCCAGTACTTC. Translated, it gives CASSVGQGKAQETQYF.

The chain combines TRBV28 with TRBJ2-1, with D possibly matching TRBD1 (6 bases). V lost 7 bases and J lost 7, with 23 bases in between. The CDR3 has 16 amino acids. Germline-derived CDR1 and CDR2 are MDHEN and SYDVKM. The CDR3 protein is CASTNSGRRGWNEQFF. DNA of the CDR3: TGTGCCAGCACAAACTCAGGACGCAGGGGATGGAATGAGCAGTTCTTC.

This chain connects TRBV7-9 to TRBJ2-5, with 14 nucleotides matching TRBD2. Germline V gene sequence: CDR1 SEHNR, CDR2 FQNEAQ (reference sequence). The CDR3 spans 16 residues. V shed 3 bases, J shed 3 bases, and the junction held 3 bases outside the gene matches. The CDR3 nucleotides are TGTGCCAGCAGCTTGCGGACTAGCGGGAGGAAAGAGACCCAGTACTTC. It is translated as CASSLRTSGRKETQYF.

V gene TRBV11-3 combines with J gene TRBJ1-1; 7 positions agree with TRBD1. V was clipped by 8 bases and J by 0 bases; unmatched bases: 12. The CDR3 is made up of 16 amino acids. Germline V gives CDR1 SGHNT, CDR2 YENEEA. In DNA, the CDR3 is TGTGCCAGCGACGCCGGGCAGGGGGAAATGAACACTGAAGCTTTCTTT. It encodes CASDAGQGEMNTEAFF.

The chain is built from TRBV27 and TRBJ2-7, with 9 bases lining up with TRBD1. Germline-derived CDR1 and CDR2 are MNHEY and SMNVEV (reference sequence). V was pared by 5 bases and J by 2 bases, with 7 bases of the junction left unmatched. The CDR3 runs 15 residues. The CDR3 region has the DNA TGTGCCAGCAGTCATAAACAGGGGGCTGCCTACGAGCAGTACGTC. This encodes CASSHKQGAAYEQYV.

This rearrangement joins TRBV5-1 to TRBJ2-5; 7 nucleotides agree with TRBD1. Germline V gene lookup returns CDR1 SGHRS and CDR2 YFSETQ. Trimming at V came to 0 bases and at J to 5 bases, leaving 7 bases not matched to a gene. The CDR3 runs to 15 residues. CDR3 loop: CASSLALTGAETQYF. The DNA of the CDR3 is TGCGCCAGCAGCTTGGCGCTAACAGGGGCGGAGACCCAGTACTTC.